Shown below are 18 T cell receptor beta chains from a single sample sequenced in a study of regulatory T cells in long-lasting Graves disease. HTBI primers from iRepertoire and Arm-PCR of CDR3 regions yielded the TCR beta libraries. MiXCR, applied by TCRdb to the multiplex PCR reads, yields one record per CDR3 protein. This sample has 700,000 or so distinct CDR3 sequences; approximately 29% occur once, and the top ten carry about two fifths. Time point reported: persistent/refractory GD, antithyroid drugs over 5 years with positive TRAb. After RNA was extracted from PBMCs, the TCR library was made from it. Specimen: peripheral blood mononuclear cells (PBMCs), collected when the disease was refractory, from a patient treated with antithyroid drugs. The receptor set was obtained from a female donor with Graves disease.

The J gene is TRBJ1-2, the V gene TRBV29-1, with 7 bases aligning to TRBD1. Losses at the gene ends were 4 bases for V and 8 bases for J; bases not matched to a gene: 13. Germline values: CDR1 SQVTM, CDR2 ANQGSEA. The CDR3 runs to 14 residues. The CDR3 reads CSVGGQSHRRGYTF. Written as DNA, the CDR3 is TGCAGCGTTGGGGGACAGTCTCATCGACGGGGCTACACCTTC.

The chain joins TRBV6-2 or TRBV6-3 to TRBJ2-7, with a weak D call TRBD2 (6 bases). The germline gives CDR1 MNHEY, CDR2 SVGEGT. The V end lost 5 bases, the J end lost 0 bases, and 17 bases lay between the germline ends. This CDR3 spans 16 amino acids. The CDR3 protein is CASSEWGGKSSYEQYF. DNA of the CDR3: TGTGCCAGCAGTGAATGGGGCGGGAAAAGCTCCTACGAGCAGTACTTC.

The sample holds a few counts of this clonotype. The chain carries TRBV6-5 and TRBJ1-6; 9 bases match TRBD1. V was pared by 0 bases and J by 9 bases, with 3 bases of the junction left unmatched. The CDR3 consists of 15 residues. Germline V lookup: CDR1 MNHEY, CDR2 SVGAGI. The CDR3: CASSYSTGGGSPLHF. DNA for the CDR3: TGTGCCAGCAGTTACTCGACAGGGGGAGGTTCACCCCTCCACTTT.

The rearrangement links TRBV29-1 to TRBJ1-2; 10 nucleotides match TRBD1. The junction had 8 bases not matched to a gene; V was cut back by 7 bases and J by 3 bases. The CDR3 loop spans 14 amino acids. Germline V gene sequence: CDR1 SQVTM, CDR2 ANQGSEA. CDR3 in amino acids: CSATGGESYYGYTF. CDR3 bases: TGCAGCGCGACAGGGGGCGAGAGTTACTATGGCTACACCTTC.

In this sample, this clonotype turned up a few times. The chain carries TRBV19 and TRBJ1-6; D remains ambiguous. Germline V gene sequence: CDR1 LNHDA, CDR2 SQIVND (reference sequence). This CDR3 spans 13 amino acids. Trimming left V 5 bases short and J 9 bases short, with 11 bases between. The CDR3 nucleotides read TGTGCCAGTAGTCATGGAGCAGCTTCACCCCTCCACTTT. It specifies CASSHGAASPLHF.

J is TRBJ2-2 and V is TRBV12-5, with 10 bases that match TRBD1. The CDR3 loop spans 17 amino acids. V lost 6 bases, J lost 3 bases, and 10 bases stayed unmatched. Per the germline V gene, CDR1 is LGHNT and CDR2 is FRNRAP. This CDR3 is CASGPRGQGSYTGELFF. CDR3 bases: TGTGCTAGTGGCCCTCGGGGACAGGGGAGTTACACCGGGGAGCTGTTTTTT.

This clonotype was counted only a few times. The genes are TRBV5-6 and TRBJ2-6; D is unresolved. There are 15 residues in the CDR3. Trimming pared 2 bases from V and 4 bases from J, leaving 10 bases between. The V gene's germline CDR1 is SGHDT and CDR2 YYEEEE. The CDR3 bases are TGTGCCAGCAGCTTCACGGTTGTCGGGGCCAACGTCCTGACTTTC. This gives the protein CASSFTVVGANVLTF.

This chain connects TRBV27 to TRBJ1-4, with a tentative D call TRBD1 (6 bases). The ends were cut back, 5 bases at V and 7 bases at J, with 14 bases in the middle. The CDR3 extends over 14 amino acids. From germline, CDR1 is MNHEY and CDR2 SMNVEV (reference sequence). This CDR3 is CASSNQGHSEKLFF. In DNA, the CDR3 is TGTGCCAGCAGTAACCAGGGGCACAGTGAAAAACTGTTTTTT.

The sample holds many counts of this clonotype. This chain links TRBV6-1 with TRBJ2-2; no firm D call. The V and J ends lost 6 bases and 2 bases respectively, with 7 bases between them. The CDR3 loop spans 13 amino acids. Germline CDR1 is MNHNS and CDR2 is SASEGT. CDR3: CASRRENTGELFF. The CDR3 coding sequence is TGTGCCAGCAGAAGAGAAAACACCGGGGAGCTGTTTTTT.

This chain connects TRBV27 to TRBJ1-4; 9 bases match TRBD1. CDR3 size: 14 residues. V lost 5 bases and J lost 7; bases outside the gene matches: 5. The V gene's germline CDR1 is MNHEY and CDR2 SMNVEV (reference sequence). DNA of the CDR3: TGTGCCAGCAGTACCCACAGGGGGCCTGAAAAACTGTTTTTT. Residues: CASSTHRGPEKLFF.

This clonotype was observed a single time. The chain has TRBV11-2 and TRBJ2-1; TRBD1 or TRBD2 may be the D gene (6 bases each). The CDR3 runs 16 residues. Germline values: CDR1 SGHAT, CDR2 FQNNGV. The V end lost 3 bases, the J end lost 7 bases, and 19 bases lay between the germline ends. The CDR3 coding sequence is TGTGCCAGCAGCTTTGCGGGCGGGACAAGGACGAATGAGCAGTTCTTC. This sequence encodes CASSFAGGTRTNEQFF.

The sample holds many counts of this clonotype. This chain uses TRBV12-3 or TRBV12-4 with TRBJ1-6, with TRBD1 as a possible D gene (5 bases). CDR3 length: 13 residues. The V end lost 5 bases, the J end lost 9 bases, and 11 bases lay between the germline ends. This CDR3 reads CASSRDRSSPLHF. CDR3 nucleotides: TGTGCCAGCAGTCGAGACAGATCTTCACCCCTCCACTTT.

Ten or more counts support this clonotype. The chain combines TRBV11-2 with TRBJ1-1; maybe TRBD1 (6 bases). The CDR3 contains 16 residues. Trimming stripped 4 bases from V and 3 bases from J, with 18 bases between. From germline, CDR1 is SGHAT and CDR2 FQNNGV. Here the CDR3 reads CASSSFPGHGYTEAFF. In nucleotides, the CDR3 is TGTGCCAGCAGCTCATTCCCGGGACACGGCTACACTGAAGCTTTCTTT.

J is TRBJ2-5 and V is TRBV20-1, with 10 nucleotides matching TRBD2. Losses at the gene ends were 5 bases for V and 1 base for J; bases not matched to a gene: 7. The CDR3 runs to 15 residues. CDR1 and CDR2 from the germline V gene are DFQATT and SNEGSKA (reference sequence). CDR3 in DNA: TGCAGTGCTCCCTTAGCGGGAGGTCTCCAAGAGACCCAGTACTTC. It translates to CSAPLAGGLQETQYF.

This clonotype has only a few counts. The rearrangement links TRBV13 to TRBJ1-5; D is undetermined. V lost 0 bases and J 6 bases, leaving 6 bases between the germline ends. The CDR3 loop spans 13 amino acids. Looked up from germline, CDR1 is PRHDT and CDR2 is FYEKMQ (reference sequence). The chain's CDR3 is CASSLGLTQPQHF. For the CDR3, the DNA is TGTGCCAGCAGCTTAGGCCTCACTCAGCCCCAGCATTTT.

The chain is built from TRBV4-1 and TRBJ1-4; TRBD1 matches 7 bases. The CDR3 loop spans 15 amino acids. V gave up 1 base and J gave up 5 bases; unmatched junction bases: 4. The germline V gene encodes CDR1 MGHRA and CDR2 YSYEKL. CDR3 DNA sequence: TGCGCCAGCAGCCAAGGGGGACAGAAAAATGAAAAACTGTTTTTT. It encodes CASSQGGQKNEKLFF.

The chain employs TRBV28 and TRBJ1-2, with TRBD1 matching 9 bases. CDR1 is MDHEN, CDR2 SYDVKM, per germline. Trimming at V came to 4 bases and at J to 7 bases, leaving 4 bases not matched to a gene. The CDR3 runs 13 residues. In DNA form, the CDR3 reads TGTGCCAGCAGTTACAGGGGGCTTACTGGCTACACCTTC. It is translated as CASSYRGLTGYTF.

The V gene is TRBV20-1, the J gene TRBJ2-7; 9 nucleotides align to TRBD1. From germline, CDR1 is DFQATT and CDR2 SNEGSKA (reference sequence). After removal of 3 bases from V and 6 bases from J, the junction contained 3 bases not matched to a gene. The CDR3 sequence is 12 residues long. The CDR3 sequence: CSASRTGAEQYF. The CDR3 bases are TGCAGTGCTAGCCGGACAGGGGCCGAGCAGTACTTC.